This entry lists 18 T cell receptor beta chains sequenced from one sample in a study of T cell repertoires in cytomegalovirus infection (dated by TCRdb to the late 2010s). The antigens for these receptors are not known. Reading the label with the study, this specimen's treatment or condition is: in vitro stimulation with specific CMV peptide epitopes to enrich CMV-specific T cells. Sequencing used an Illumina HiSeq 1500. Using fastp trimming at Q25 and MiXCR clonotype assembly, TCRdb reanalyzed the public sequencing data and kept in-frame beta chains. Merged by CDR3 protein, the rows form single entries marked with the most common genes and DNA. The sample profile shows 800,000 to 950,000 distinct CDR3 sequences; about 30% of them were found once. The ten largest clones represent around 11% of the sample. The specimen was cultured CD8+ T cells from PBMCs, collected from culture after CMV antigen stimulation. The receptor source for this set is a human donor in good health (CMV status not recorded). Some clones in this sample may be carry-over from other donors' samples.

The genes are TRBV7-8 and TRBJ2-7, with a tentative D call TRBD1 (9 bases). Germline lookup yields CDR1 SGHVS and CDR2 FQNEAQ. This CDR3 spans 17 amino acids. Trimming removed 1 base from V and 9 bases from J, with 25 bases in between. The DNA of the CDR3 is TGTGCCAGCAGCTTAGGGGCGGGGGGACAGGGTAAGGTAGGGCAGTACGTC. Its protein is CASSLGAGGQGKVGQYV.

The chain employs TRBV7-9 and TRBJ2-5; TRBD2 is a possible D gene (6 bases). The germline V and J ends were trimmed by 7 bases and 7 bases, with 28 bases remaining between them. The CDR3 has 17 amino acids. Germline lookup yields CDR1 SEHNR and CDR2 FQNEAQ (reference sequence). The DNA of the CDR3 is TGTGCCAGCATGGGGGGTGCGGGGTCCGAGGACGTGGTGACCCAGTACTTC. Its translation is CASMGGAGSEDVVTQYF. Full variable domain (remainder filled in from reference TRBV7-9 and TRBJ2-5): DTGVSQNPRHKITKRGQNVTFRCDPISEHNRLYWYRQTLGQGPEFLTYFQNEAQLEKSRLLSDRFSAERPKGSFSTLEIQRTEQGDSAMYLCASMGGAGSEDVVTQYFGPGTRLLVL.

This chain joins TRBV2 and TRBJ1-2; D is undetermined. Trimming removed 5 bases at V and 7 bases at J, with 11 bases between. Germline CDR1 is SNHLY and CDR2 is FYNNEI. The CDR3 loop spans 12 amino acids. The CDR3 DNA follows: TGTGCCAGCAGTCGCCAGAAGAGTGGCTACACCTTC. Protein product: CASSRQKSGYTF.

This clonotype showed up just a few times. V and J are TRBV27 and TRBJ2-2, with D perhaps TRBD2 (5 bases). Germline V lookup: CDR1 MNHEY, CDR2 SMNVEV (reference sequence). V gave up 3 bases and J gave up 0 bases, with 17 bases separating them. The CDR3 runs 18 residues. Written as DNA, the CDR3 is TGTGCCAGCAGTTTCTGGTTTGGAGGTGGCGCGAACACCGGGGAGCTGTTTTTT. This codes for CASSFWFGGGANTGELFF.

This rearrangement joins TRBV19 to TRBJ2-6, with a possible D match to TRBD2 (6 bases). Looked up from germline, CDR1 is LNHDA and CDR2 is SQIVND (reference sequence). Trimming pared 6 bases from V and 0 bases from J, leaving 15 bases between. The CDR3 contains 17 residues. The DNA of the CDR3 is TGTGCCAGTAGCCCTAGGGAGGACTACTCTGGGGCCAACGTCCTGACTTTC. Translation: CASSPREDYSGANVLTF.

The table lists this clonotype with a count of one. The J gene is TRBJ2-1, the V gene TRBV5-6; 8 nucleotides align to TRBD2. Per germline, CDR1 SGHDT and CDR2 YYEEEE. Germline trimming cut 3 bases from V and 9 bases from J; bases unmatched to any gene: 5. The length of the CDR3 is 13 residues. CDR3 amino acids: CASSSGGASEQFF. The CDR3, as DNA: TGTGCCAGCAGCTCGGGGGGGGCAAGTGAGCAGTTCTTC.

As DNA, the CDR3 is TGTGCCAGCAGAACTGGGGGGGGCTTCTTGAACACTGAAGCTTTCTTT. The encoded protein is CASRTGGGFLNTEAFF. This chain joins TRBV2 and TRBJ1-1, with a possible D match to TRBD1 (6 bases). CDR3 length: 16 residues. The V end lost 6 bases, the J end lost 0 bases, and 17 bases lay between the germline ends. Germline V gene data show CDR1 as SNHLY and CDR2 as FYNNEI. Combining the CDR3 with reference TRBV2 and TRBJ1-1 gives the whole variable domain EPEVTQTPSHQVTQMGQEVILRCVPISNHLYFYWYRQILGQKVEFLVSFYNNEISEKSEIFDDQFSVERPDGSNFTLKIRSTKLEDSAMYFCASRTGGGFLNTEAFFGQGTRLTVV.

The table lists this clonotype with many counts. The chain recombines TRBV7-2 with TRBJ2-5; D possibly corresponds to TRBD2 (6 bases). This CDR3 comprises 12 residues. V was cut by 5 bases and J by 14 bases, with 18 bases left in between. Germline CDR1 and CDR2: SGHTA and FQGNSA. CDR3 sequence: CASSRAGTRIYF. The CDR3 coding sequence is TGTGCCAGCAGCCGGGCCGGGACTCGAATTTACTTC.

V and J are TRBV13 and TRBJ2-1; D uncertain. V was clipped by 7 bases and J by 6 bases, with 16 bases between them. The CDR3 loop spans 14 amino acids. Germline V gives CDR1 PRHDT, CDR2 FYEKMQ (reference sequence). CDR3 loop: CASMHFAGVNEQFF. The CDR3 DNA reads as TGTGCCAGCATGCACTTTGCCGGTGTCAATGAGCAGTTCTTC.

This clonotype was picked up many times. V usage is TRBV6-5 and J usage is TRBJ2-5, with 14 bases identical to TRBD2. J was trimmed by 5 bases and V by 6 bases; bases with no gene match: 8. Germline CDR1 is MNHEY and CDR2 is SVGAGI. The CDR3 is made up of 16 amino acids. The CDR3 sequence: CASRGLAGVHGETQYF. The CDR3 DNA sequence: TGTGCCAGCAGGGGACTAGCGGGGGTCCACGGTGAGACCCAGTACTTC.

The rearrangement links TRBV15 to TRBJ1-2; D remains unclear. V lost 3 bases and J lost 4, with 15 bases in between. The germline CDR1 and CDR2 sequences are LNHNV and YYDKDF (reference sequence). This CDR3 is built from 15 residues. CDR3 DNA: TGTGCCACCAGCAGCTCCCATTTTGAGACCTATGGCTACACCTTC. Protein sequence: CATSSSHFETYGYTF.

With regard to this clonotype: Sequence at one end of the junction differs from germline and may be a read error. The chain couples TRBV28 to TRBJ2-5; D is possibly TRBD2 (6 bases). Germline values: CDR1 MDHEN, CDR2 SYDVKM. This CDR3 is built from 19 residues. CDR3: CASGLGRGALNSYQETQYF. The CDR3 nucleotides are TGTGCCAGCGGTTTGGGACGCGGGGCCTTAAACTCGTACCAAGAGACCCAGTACTTC.

This chain joins TRBV27 and TRBJ2-1, with 11 bases fitting TRBD2. The V gene end was trimmed by 7 bases and the J gene end by 2 bases; junction bases not matched to a gene: 10. The CDR3 is 17 residues long. Germline CDR1 MNHEY, CDR2 SMNVEV (reference sequence). CDR3 sequence reads: CASTGLAVEGPYNEQFF. CDR3 in DNA: TGTGCCAGCACGGGACTAGCGGTGGAAGGCCCCTACAATGAGCAGTTCTTC.

The chain uses TRBV29-1 and TRBJ2-2, with unresolved D. Trimming removed 7 bases from V and 7 bases from J, with 13 bases in between. The CDR3 runs to 12 residues. CDR1 and CDR2 from the germline V gene are SQVTM and ANQGSEA. The CDR3 protein is CSATTEDGELFF. The CDR3 region has the DNA TGCAGCGCGACCACCGAGGACGGGGAGCTGTTTTTT.

With respect to this clonotype: This may be a read error, as it is one base from a much larger clone. V is TRBV7-2 and J is TRBJ2-1; TRBD1 might be the D (6 bases). The germline V gene has CDR1 SGHTA and CDR2 FQGNSA. V was trimmed by 5 bases and J by 6 bases, leaving 17 bases between them. The CDR3 sequence is 15 residues long. This CDR3 reads CTSSLEGLGGNEQFF. Written as DNA, the CDR3 is TGTACCAGCAGCCTAGAGGGGCTAGGGGGCAATGAGCAGTTCTTC.

This clonotype was found a few times. The J gene is TRBJ1-6, the V gene TRBV2; D gene unclear. Trimming shortened V by 3 bases and J by 6 bases, and 6 bases separated the two germline ends. The germline CDR1 and CDR2 sequences are SNHLY and FYNNEI. CDR3 length: 13 amino acids. The CDR3 is CASSEVFNSPLHF. CDR3 coding DNA: TGTGCCAGCAGTGAGGTGTTTAATTCACCCCTCCACTTT.

The V gene is TRBV27, the J gene TRBJ2-1, with TRBD2 identical over 8 bases. V lost 2 bases to trimming and J lost 9 bases; unmatched junction nucleotides: 9. The CDR3 totals 15 residues. Germline V gives CDR1 MNHEY, CDR2 SMNVEV (reference sequence). CDR3 in amino acids: CASSLDLAGLGEQFF. The CDR3 region has the DNA TGTGCCAGCAGTTTAGACTTAGCGGGATTGGGTGAGCAGTTCTTC.

The chain uses TRBV4-1 and TRBJ2-7, with D possibly TRBD2 on 7 matching bases. The CDR3 runs 18 residues. Germline V gives CDR1 MGHRA, CDR2 YSYEKL. V lost 0 bases, J lost 2 bases, and 20 bases lay in between. The CDR3 is CASSQDESKGGPTYEQYF. The DNA of the CDR3 is TGCGCCAGCAGCCAAGATGAGTCGAAGGGGGGGCCAACCTACGAGCAGTACTTC.